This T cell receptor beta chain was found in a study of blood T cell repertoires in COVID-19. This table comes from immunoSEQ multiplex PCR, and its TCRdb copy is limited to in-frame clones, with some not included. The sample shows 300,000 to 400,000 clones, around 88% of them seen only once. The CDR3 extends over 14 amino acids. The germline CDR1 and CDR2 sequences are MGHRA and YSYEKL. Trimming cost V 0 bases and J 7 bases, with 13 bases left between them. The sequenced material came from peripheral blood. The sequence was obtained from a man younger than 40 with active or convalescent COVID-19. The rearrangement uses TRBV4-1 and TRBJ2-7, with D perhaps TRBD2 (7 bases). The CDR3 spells CASSQDGGLWEQYF. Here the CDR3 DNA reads TGCGCCAGCAGCCAAGACGGGGGGCTCTGGGAGCAGTACTTC.